Shown below are 14 T cell receptor beta chains from a single sample sequenced in a study of T cell responses to AZD1222 COVID-19 vaccine. Generated by immunoSEQ multiplex PCR, the TCRdb table keeps only in-frame clones and is missing some. The table lists approximately 100,000 clones, about 86% of them singletons. Source: peripheral blood, taken on day 0 of AZD1222 vaccination. The receptors stem from an adult in good health.

The V and J genes are TRBV3-1 (or the pseudogene TRBV3-2) and TRBJ1-2; D is perhaps TRBD1 (5 bases). The length of the CDR3 is 17 residues. V lost 2 bases to trimming and J lost 3 bases, with 19 bases between them. CDR1 LGHDT and CDR2 YNNKEL come from the germline V gene (reference sequence). The CDR3 nucleotides read TGTGCCAGCAGCCAACGGTCCGCTTCCAGGGTTGACTATGGCTACACCTTC. Translated: CASSQRSASRVDYGYTF.

This clone was observed a single time. V gene TRBV28 combines with J gene TRBJ2-7; 9 bases are a match to TRBD1. Germline V gene data show CDR1 as MDHEN and CDR2 as SYDVKM. CDR3 length: 14 residues. Germline trimming cut 4 bases from V and 4 bases from J; bases unmatched to any gene: 5. CDR3 region: CASSSGQGLYEQYF. The CDR3 nucleotides are TGTGCCAGCAGTTCGGGACAGGGTTTGTACGAGCAGTACTTC.

The CDR3 spells CASSGQGANYEQYF. CDR3 bases: TGTGCCAGCAGCGGACAGGGGGCTAACTACGAGCAGTACTTC. This chain connects TRBV13 to TRBJ2-7, with 11 bases fitting TRBD1. Germline-derived CDR1 and CDR2 are PRHDT and FYEKMQ (reference sequence). Germline trimming cut 5 bases from V and 3 bases from J; bases unmatched to any gene: 3. The CDR3 is 14 amino acids.

V gene TRBV7-2 combines with J gene TRBJ1-5, with 10 bases that match TRBD1. CDR1 is SGHTA and CDR2 is FQGNSA in the germline V gene. The CDR3 loop spans 14 amino acids. V gave up 5 bases and J gave up 13 bases; unmatched junction bases: 11. CDR3 residues: CASSQGQGRGRQHF. DNA for the CDR3: TGTGCCAGCAGCCAGGGACAGGGGAGGGGTAGGCAGCATTTT.

V and J are TRBV6-5 and TRBJ1-6, with D possibly TRBD1 on 5 matching bases. The CDR3 extends over 13 amino acids. With 9 bases removed from V and 5 bases from J, the gap between germline ends came to 11 bases. Germline V gene sequence: CDR1 MNHEY, CDR2 SVGAGI. CDR3: CASRRANNSPLHF. CDR3 sequence (DNA): TGTGCCAGTCGCAGGGCTAATAATTCACCCCTCCACTTT.

The chain carries TRBV7-6 and TRBJ1-3; D uncertain. V was cut by 4 bases and J by 0 bases, with 13 bases left in between. The germline V gene encodes CDR1 SGHVS and CDR2 FNYEAQ. The length of the CDR3 is 16 residues. In DNA form, the CDR3 reads TGTGCCAGCAGCTCCCCAAGAGGTCCCTCTGGAAACACCATATATTTT. Translating it yields CASSSPRGPSGNTIYF.

The chain combines TRBV19 with TRBJ1-1; TRBD1 matches 9 bases. Trimming took 3 bases from V and 3 from J; bases not matched to a gene: 11. CDR3 length equals 17 residues. The germline V gene has CDR1 LNHDA and CDR2 SQIVND (reference sequence). The CDR3 nucleotides are TGTGCCAGTAGTATCGGGACAGGGATGATTTCGGACACTGAAGCTTTCTTT. Amino acids: CASSIGTGMISDTEAFF.

The V gene is TRBV28, the J gene TRBJ1-1, with D possibly being TRBD1 (5 bases). This CDR3 has 15 amino acids. Germline assignment: CDR1 MDHEN and CDR2 SYDVKM. With 2 bases removed from V and 4 bases from J, the gap between germline ends came to 14 bases. CDR3 nucleotides: TGTGCCAGCAGTTTAAGTTCAGGGCTCGGCACTGAAGCTTTCTTT. This codes for CASSLSSGLGTEAFF.

V gene TRBV7-9 combines with J gene TRBJ1-5, with 8 bases matching TRBD1. The ends lost 5 bases at V and 7 bases at J; junction bases unmatched: 7. The CDR3 extends over 14 amino acids. Per germline, CDR1 SEHNR and CDR2 FQNEAQ (reference sequence). The CDR3 nucleotides read TGTGCCAGCAGCGTAGGACAGGGAGGCCAGCCCCAGCATTTT. Its translation is CASSVGQGGQPQHF.

The J gene is TRBJ2-5, the V gene TRBV6-5; no definite D call. Germline V gene lookup returns CDR1 MNHEY and CDR2 SVGAGI. Trimming took 8 bases from V and 2 from J, leaving 12 bases between them. The CDR3 runs 13 residues. CDR3 coding DNA: TGTGCCAGCGGGTTGGCGGAACAAGAGACCCAGTACTTC. It encodes CASGLAEQETQYF.

The chain has TRBV14 and TRBJ1-1; 7 bases fit TRBD1. This CDR3 is 15 amino acids long. V lost 4 bases and J lost 0; bases outside the gene matches: 5. Germline CDR1 and CDR2: SGHDN and FVKESK. CDR3 nucleotides: TGTGCCAGCAGCCTAGGGGGACAGATGAACACTGAAGCTTTCTTT. Encoded protein: CASSLGGQMNTEAFF.

This clone was seen once. V is TRBV5-1 and J is TRBJ1-4; D may be TRBD1 (6 bases). Germline-derived CDR1 and CDR2 are SGHRS and YFSETQ. The germline V and J ends were trimmed by 4 bases and 0 bases, with 13 bases remaining between them. CDR3 length: 16 amino acids. The DNA for the CDR3 is TGCGCCAGCAGCCTCGGACAGACTGCAACTAATGAAAAACTGTTTTTT. Translating it yields CASSLGQTATNEKLFF. The full variable domain, completed using reference TRBV5-1 and TRBJ1-4, is KAGVTQTPRYLIKTRGQQVTLSCSPISGHRSVSWYQQTPGQGLQFLFEYFSETQRNKGNFPGRFSGRQFSNSRSEMNVSTLELGDSALYLCASSLGQTATNEKLFFGSGTQLSVL.

The CDR3 spells CASSQQGDSGNTIYF. DNA for the CDR3: TGTGCCAGCAGCCAACAGGGCGACTCTGGAAACACCATATATTTT. The chain joins TRBV11-3 to TRBJ1-3; tentatively, D is TRBD1 (6 bases). V lost 5 bases, J lost 0 bases, and 11 bases lay in between. Germline values: CDR1 SGHNT, CDR2 YENEEA. The CDR3 is 15 amino acids.

The genes are TRBV7-9 and TRBJ1-2, with D unresolved. With 5 bases removed from V and 3 bases from J, the gap between germline ends came to 19 bases. Germline V CDR1 and CDR2: SEHNR, FQNEAQ (reference sequence). The CDR3 has 16 amino acids. The CDR3 nucleotides read TGTGCCAGCAGCCCTCTTCCGGGCCTCGTTTACTATGGCTACACCTTC. Protein product: CASSPLPGLVYYGYTF.